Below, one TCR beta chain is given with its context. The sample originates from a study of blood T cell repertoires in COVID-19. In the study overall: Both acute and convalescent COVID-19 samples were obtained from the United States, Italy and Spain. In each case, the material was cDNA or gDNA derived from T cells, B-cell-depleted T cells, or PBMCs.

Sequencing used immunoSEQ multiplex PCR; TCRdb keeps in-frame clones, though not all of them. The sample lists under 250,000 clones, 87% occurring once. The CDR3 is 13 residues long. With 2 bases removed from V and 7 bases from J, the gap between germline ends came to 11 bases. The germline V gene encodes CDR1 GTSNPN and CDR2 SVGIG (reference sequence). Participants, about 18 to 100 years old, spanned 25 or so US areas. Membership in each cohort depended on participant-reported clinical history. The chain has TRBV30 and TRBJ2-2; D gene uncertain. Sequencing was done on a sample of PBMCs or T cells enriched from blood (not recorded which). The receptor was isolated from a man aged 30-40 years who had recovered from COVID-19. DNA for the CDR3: TGTGCCTGGAGTCCACGGTTTAGCGGGGAGCTGTTTTTT. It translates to CAWSPRFSGELFF.